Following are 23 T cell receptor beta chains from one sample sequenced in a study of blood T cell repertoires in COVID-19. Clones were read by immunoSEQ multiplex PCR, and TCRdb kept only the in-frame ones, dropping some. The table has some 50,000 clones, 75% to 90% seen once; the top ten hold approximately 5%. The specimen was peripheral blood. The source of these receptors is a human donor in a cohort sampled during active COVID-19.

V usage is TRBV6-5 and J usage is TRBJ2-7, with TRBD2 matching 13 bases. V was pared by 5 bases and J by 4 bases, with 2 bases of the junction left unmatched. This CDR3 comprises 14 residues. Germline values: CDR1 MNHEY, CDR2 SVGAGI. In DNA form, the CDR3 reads TGTGCCAGCAGTCGACTAGCGGGAGGTTACGAGCAGTACTTC. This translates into CASSRLAGGYEQYF.

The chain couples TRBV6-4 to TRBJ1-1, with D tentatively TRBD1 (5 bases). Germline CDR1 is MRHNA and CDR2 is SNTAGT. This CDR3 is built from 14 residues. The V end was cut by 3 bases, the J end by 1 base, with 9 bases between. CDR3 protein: CASSEEGWNTEAFF. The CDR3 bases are TGTGCCAGCAGTGAGGAGGGGTGGAACACTGAAGCTTTCTTT.

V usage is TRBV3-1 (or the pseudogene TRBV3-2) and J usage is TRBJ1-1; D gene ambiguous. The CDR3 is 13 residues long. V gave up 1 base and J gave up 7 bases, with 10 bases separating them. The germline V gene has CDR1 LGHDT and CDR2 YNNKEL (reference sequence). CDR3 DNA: TGTGCCAGCAGCCAAGGGAGGGCCATTGAAGCTTTCTTT. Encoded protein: CASSQGRAIEAFF.

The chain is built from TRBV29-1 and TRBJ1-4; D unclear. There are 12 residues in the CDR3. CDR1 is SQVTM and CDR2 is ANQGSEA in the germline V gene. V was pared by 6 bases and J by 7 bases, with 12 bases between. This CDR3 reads CSVARGGEKLFF. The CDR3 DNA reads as TGCAGCGTCGCTCGGGGTGGTGAAAAACTGTTTTTT.

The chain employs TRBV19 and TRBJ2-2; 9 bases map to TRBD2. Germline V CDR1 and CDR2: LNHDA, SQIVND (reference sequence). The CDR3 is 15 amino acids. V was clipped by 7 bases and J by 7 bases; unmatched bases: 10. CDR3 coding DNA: TGTGCCAGTATTAGTGCTAGCGGGATAATCGGGGAGCTGTTTTTT. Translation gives CASISASGIIGELFF.

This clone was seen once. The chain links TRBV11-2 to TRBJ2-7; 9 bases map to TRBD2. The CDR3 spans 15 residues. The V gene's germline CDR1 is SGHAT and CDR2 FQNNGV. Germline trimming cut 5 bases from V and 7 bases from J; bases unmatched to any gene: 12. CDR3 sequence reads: CASSPGWAGGGEQYF. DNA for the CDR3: TGTGCCAGCAGCCCAGGTTGGGCGGGAGGGGGTGAGCAGTACTTC.

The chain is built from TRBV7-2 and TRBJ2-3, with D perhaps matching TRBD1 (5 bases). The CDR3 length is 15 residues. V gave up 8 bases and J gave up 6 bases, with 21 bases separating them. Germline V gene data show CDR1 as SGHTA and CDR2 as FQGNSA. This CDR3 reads CASQVGASAWDTQYF. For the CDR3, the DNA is TGTGCCAGCCAAGTTGGGGCCTCCGCTTGGGATACGCAGTATTTT.

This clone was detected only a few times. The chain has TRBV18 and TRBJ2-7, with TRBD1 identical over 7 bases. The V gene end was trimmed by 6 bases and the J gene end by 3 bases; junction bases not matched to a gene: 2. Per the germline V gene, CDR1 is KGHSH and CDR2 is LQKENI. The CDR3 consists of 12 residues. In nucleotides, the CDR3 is TGTGCCAGCTCTCGGGACAGCTACGAGCAGTACTTC. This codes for CASSRDSYEQYF. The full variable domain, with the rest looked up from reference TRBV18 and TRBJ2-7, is NAGVMQNPRHLVRRRGQEARLRCSPMKGHSHVYWYRQLPEEGLKFMVYLQKENIIDESGMPKERFSAEFPKEGPSILRIQQVVRGDSAAYFCASSRDSYEQYFGPGTRLTVT.

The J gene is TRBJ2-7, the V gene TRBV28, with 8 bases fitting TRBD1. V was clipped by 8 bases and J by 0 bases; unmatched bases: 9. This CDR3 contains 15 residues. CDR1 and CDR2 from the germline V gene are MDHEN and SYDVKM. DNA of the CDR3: TGTGCCAGCGAACCACCCGGGACAGGCTCCTACGAGCAGTACTTC. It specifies CASEPPGTGSYEQYF. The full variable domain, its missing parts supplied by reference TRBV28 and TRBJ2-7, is DVKVTQSSRYLVKRTGEKVFLECVQDMDHENMFWYRQDPGLGLRLIYFSYDVKMKEKGDIPEGYSVSREKKERFSLILESASTNQTSMYLCASEPPGTGSYEQYFGPGTRLTVT.

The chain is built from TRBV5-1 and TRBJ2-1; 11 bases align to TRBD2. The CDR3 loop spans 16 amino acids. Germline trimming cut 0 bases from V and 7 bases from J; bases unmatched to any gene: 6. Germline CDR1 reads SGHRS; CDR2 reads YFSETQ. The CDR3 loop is CASSLATSGSRNEQFF. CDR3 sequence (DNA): TGCGCCAGCAGCTTGGCAACTAGCGGGAGTAGGAATGAGCAGTTCTTC. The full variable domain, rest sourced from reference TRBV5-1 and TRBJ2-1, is KAGVTQTPRYLIKTRGQQVTLSCSPISGHRSVSWYQQTPGQGLQFLFEYFSETQRNKGNFPGRFSGRQFSNSRSEMNVSTLELGDSALYLCASSLATSGSRNEQFFGPGTRLTVL.

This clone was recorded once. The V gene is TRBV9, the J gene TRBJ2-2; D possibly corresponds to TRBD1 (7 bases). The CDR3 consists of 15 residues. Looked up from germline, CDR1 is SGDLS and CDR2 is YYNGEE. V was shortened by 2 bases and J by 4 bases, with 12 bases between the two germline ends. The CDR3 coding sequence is TGTGCCAGCAGCGTCCACAGGGGAGGCACCGGGGAGCTGTTTTTT. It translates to CASSVHRGGTGELFF.

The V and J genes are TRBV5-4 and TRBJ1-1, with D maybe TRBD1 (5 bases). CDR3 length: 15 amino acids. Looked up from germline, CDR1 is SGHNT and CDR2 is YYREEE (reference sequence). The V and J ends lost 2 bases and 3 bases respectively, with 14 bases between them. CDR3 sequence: CASSFSVQEDTEAFF. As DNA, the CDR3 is TGTGCCAGCAGCTTTTCGGTACAGGAAGACACTGAAGCTTTCTTT.

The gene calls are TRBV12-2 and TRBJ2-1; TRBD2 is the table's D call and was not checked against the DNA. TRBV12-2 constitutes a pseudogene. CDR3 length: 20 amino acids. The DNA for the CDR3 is TGTGCAAGTCGCTTAGCGCGTATCAGGTGGCGGGAGATTATGGACAATGAGCAGTTCTTC. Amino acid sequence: CASRLARIRWREIMDNEQFF.

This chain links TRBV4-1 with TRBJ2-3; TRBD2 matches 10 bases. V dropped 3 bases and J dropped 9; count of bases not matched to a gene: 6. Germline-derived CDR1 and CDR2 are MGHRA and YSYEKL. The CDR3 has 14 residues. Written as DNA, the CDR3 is TGCGCCAGCAGCCAGGAAATAGCGGGAGGCACGCAGTATTTT. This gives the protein CASSQEIAGGTQYF.

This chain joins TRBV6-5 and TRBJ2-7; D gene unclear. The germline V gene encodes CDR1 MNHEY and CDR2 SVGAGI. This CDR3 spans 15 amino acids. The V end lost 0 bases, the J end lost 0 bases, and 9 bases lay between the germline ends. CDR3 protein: CASSYSMAGSYEQYF. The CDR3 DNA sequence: TGTGCCAGCAGTTACTCGATGGCAGGCTCCTACGAGCAGTACTTC.

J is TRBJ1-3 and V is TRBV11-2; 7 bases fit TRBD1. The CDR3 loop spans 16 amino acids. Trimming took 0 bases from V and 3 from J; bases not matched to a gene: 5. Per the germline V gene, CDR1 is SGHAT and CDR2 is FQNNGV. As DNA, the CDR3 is TGTGCCAGCAGCTTAGATCGGACAGGCTTTGGAAACACCATATATTTT. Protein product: CASSLDRTGFGNTIYF. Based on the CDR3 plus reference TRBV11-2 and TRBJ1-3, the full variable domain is EAGVAQSPRYKIIEKRQSVAFWCNPISGHATLYWYQQILGQGPKLLIQFQNNGVVDDSQLPKDRFSAERLKGVDSTLKIQPAKLEDSAVYLCASSLDRTGFGNTIYFGEGSWLTVV.

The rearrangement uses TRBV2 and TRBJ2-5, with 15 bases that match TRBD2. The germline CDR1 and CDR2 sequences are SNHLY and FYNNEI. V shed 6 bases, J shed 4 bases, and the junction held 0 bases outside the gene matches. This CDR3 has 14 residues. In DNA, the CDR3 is TGTGCCAGCAGGGGACTAGCGGGAGGAGAGACCCAGTACTTC. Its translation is CASRGLAGGETQYF.

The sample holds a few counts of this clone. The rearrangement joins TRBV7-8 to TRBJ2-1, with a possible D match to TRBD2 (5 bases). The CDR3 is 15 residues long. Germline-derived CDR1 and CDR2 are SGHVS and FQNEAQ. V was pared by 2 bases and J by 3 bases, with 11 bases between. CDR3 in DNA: TGTGCCAGCAGCTTATCGCTAGCCGGCTACAATGAGCAGTTCTTC. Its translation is CASSLSLAGYNEQFF. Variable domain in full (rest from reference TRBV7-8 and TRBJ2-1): GAGVSQSPRYKVAKRGQDVALRCDPISGHVSLFWYQQALGQGPEFLTYFQNEAQLDKSGLPSDRFFAERPEGSVSTLKIQRTQQEDSAVYLCASSLSLAGYNEQFFGPGTRLTVL.

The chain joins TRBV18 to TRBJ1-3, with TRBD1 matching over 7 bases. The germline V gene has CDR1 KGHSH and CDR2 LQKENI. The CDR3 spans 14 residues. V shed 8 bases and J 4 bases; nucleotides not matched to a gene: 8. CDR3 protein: CASRPTGSGNTIYF. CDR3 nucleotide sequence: TGTGCCAGCCGGCCGACAGGGTCCGGAAACACCATATATTTT.

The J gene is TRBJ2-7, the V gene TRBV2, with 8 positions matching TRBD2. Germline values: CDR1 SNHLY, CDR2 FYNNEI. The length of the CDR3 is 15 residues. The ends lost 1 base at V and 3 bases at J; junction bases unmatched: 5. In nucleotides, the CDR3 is TGTGCCAGCAGTGAAGATGCGCTAGCGGGCTACGAGCAGTACTTC. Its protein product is CASSEDALAGYEQYF.

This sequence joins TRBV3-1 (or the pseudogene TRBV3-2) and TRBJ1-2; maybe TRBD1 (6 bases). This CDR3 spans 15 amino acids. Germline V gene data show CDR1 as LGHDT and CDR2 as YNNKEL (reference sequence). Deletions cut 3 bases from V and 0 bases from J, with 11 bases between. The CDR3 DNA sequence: TGTGCCAGCAGCCAGCGAGACAGGCCTAACTATGGCTACACCTTC. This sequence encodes CASSQRDRPNYGYTF.

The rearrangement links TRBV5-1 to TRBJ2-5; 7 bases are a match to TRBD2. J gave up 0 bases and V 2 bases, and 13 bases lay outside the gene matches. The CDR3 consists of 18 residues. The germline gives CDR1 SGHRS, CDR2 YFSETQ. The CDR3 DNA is TGCGCCAGCAGCTTCTTGGGGGGGGGTTCCAGCAACCAAGAGACCCAGTACTTC. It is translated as CASSFLGGGSSNQETQYF.

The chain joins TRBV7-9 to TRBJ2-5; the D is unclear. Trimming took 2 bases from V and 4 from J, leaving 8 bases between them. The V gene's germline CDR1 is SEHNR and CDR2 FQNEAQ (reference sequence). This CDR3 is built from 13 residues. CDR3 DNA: TGTGCCAGCAGCTTACTGGGCGCAGAGACCCAGTACTTC. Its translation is CASSLLGAETQYF.